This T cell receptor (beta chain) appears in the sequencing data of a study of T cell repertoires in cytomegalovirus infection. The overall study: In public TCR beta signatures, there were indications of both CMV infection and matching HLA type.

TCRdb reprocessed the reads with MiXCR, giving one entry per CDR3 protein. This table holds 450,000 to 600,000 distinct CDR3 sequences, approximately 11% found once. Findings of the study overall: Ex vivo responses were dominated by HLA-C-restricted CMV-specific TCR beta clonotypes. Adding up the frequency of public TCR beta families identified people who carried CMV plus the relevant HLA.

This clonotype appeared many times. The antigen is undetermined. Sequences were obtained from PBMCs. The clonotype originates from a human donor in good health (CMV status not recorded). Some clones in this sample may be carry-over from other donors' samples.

This CDR3 is CSVVLFVRGDYGYTF. The CDR3 DNA follows: TGCAGCGTGGTTCTTTTCGTTAGGGGAGACTATGGCTACACCTTC. The V gene is TRBV29-1, the J gene TRBJ1-2, with D possibly TRBD1 on 5 matching bases. V shed 6 bases and J shed 3 bases, with 20 bases lying between them. This CDR3 is 15 amino acids long. Germline lookup yields CDR1 SQVTM and CDR2 ANQGSEA.